The rows below give T cell receptor beta chains drawn from one sample of a study of cytomegalovirus exposure and HLA in healthy donors. Using immunoSEQ multiplex PCR, the repertoire was profiled, and TCRdb retains in-frame clones only, with some absent. Of fewer than 250,000 clones listed, about 80% were seen once; the top ten hold 0.85% to 1.4%. The source material was PBMCs. The receptors come from a woman aged 40 to 49 in good health and CMV-seronegative. CDR3s include the opening cysteine and the closing phenylalanine or tryptophan. A D gene is named only where the DNA matches it firmly. Clone sizes are given selectively: once, few, many, or a class where the clone is expanded.

TRBV7-2,TRBD2,NA,TRBJ2-1,TGTGCCAGCAGCTTAGTGGGGACTAGCGGGATCAATGAGCAGTTCTTC,CASSLVGTSGINEQFF
TRBV5-4,TRBD1,NA,TRBJ2-7,TGTGCCAGCAGCTTGGGGGGATACAGGGGGCGGAATGGATCCTACGAGCAGTACTTC,CASSLGGYRGRNGSYEQYF
TRBV30,NA,NA,TRBJ1-5,TGTGCCTGGAGTACAGGGCGCAATCAGCCCCAGCATTTT,CAWSTGRNQPQHF
TRBV5-1,NA,NA,TRBJ2-1,TGCGCCAGCAGCTTGTCTCCTATTGAGCAGTTCTTC,CASSLSPIEQFF
TRBV2,NA,NA,TRBJ2-2,TGTGCCAGCAGTGATGTAGGGGAGCTGTTTTTT,CASSDVGELFF
TRBV7-8,NA,NA,TRBJ1-2,TGTGCCAGCAGCTTTCTAGGCGGCCGTGCTAACTATGGCTACACCTTC,CASSFLGGRANYGYTF
TRBV6-5,TRBD2,NA,TRBJ2-7,TGTGCCAGCAGTTACACGGGAGGGATAAACTACGAGCAGTACTTC,CASSYTGGINYEQYF
TRBV9,NA,NA,TRBJ1-1,TGTGCCAGCAGCGTGGGCAGGGAGAACACTGAAGCTTTCTTT,CASSVGRENTEAFF
TRBV4-1,TRBD2,NA,TRBJ2-5,TGCGCCAGCAGCCAAGATGGTACTAGCGGGACTCACCCAAGGAAAGAGACCCAGTACTTC,CASSQDGTSGTHPRKETQYF
TRBV29-1,NA,NA,TRBJ2-5,TGCAGCGGTGCACAGGTGTTAGGGGAGACCCAGTACTTC,CSGAQVLGETQYF
TRBV19,TRBD2,once,TRBJ2-7,TGTGCCAGTAGCCGTGAGGCGGGGGGCTACGAGCAGTACTTC,CASSREAGGYEQYF
TRBV19,TRBD1,NA,TRBJ1-2,TGTGCCAGTAGTAAACGACGGACAGGGACCGATGGCTACACCTTC,CASSKRRTGTDGYTF
TRBV29-1,NA,NA,TRBJ2-2,TGCAGCGTCGCGACAGGCTACACCGGGGAGCTGTTTTTT,CSVATGYTGELFF
TRBV5-6,TRBD2,NA,TRBJ2-5,TGTGCCAGCAGCCCAACGGGGGAGGGCCAAGAGACCCAGTACTTC,CASSPTGEGQETQYF
TRBV6-1,TRBD1,NA,TRBJ1-2,TGTGCCAGCAGTGAAAGGGGACAGGGCAGCTATGGCTACACCTTC,CASSERGQGSYGYTF
TRBV11-3,NA,once,TRBJ2-1,TGTGCCAGCAGCTTAAGTCAGGGGGGCATCGATGAGCAGTTCTTC,CASSLSQGGIDEQFF
TRBV30,TRBD1,NA,TRBJ1-1,TGTGCCTGGAGTGTACGGGCAGGGGGTGCAGCTTTCTTT,CAWSVRAGGAAFF
TRBV5-4,NA,NA,TRBJ1-5,TGTGCCAGCAGCTCCTCCCCGGGGCAGCCCCAGCATTTT,CASSSSPGQPQHF
TRBV29-1,NA,NA,TRBJ1-2,TGCAGCGTTGACGGGGGGCTTGAAGGCTATGGCTACACCTTC,CSVDGGLEGYGYTF
TRBV7-2,NA,NA,TRBJ1-1,TGTGCCAGCACCCCCGCGGGCAGGCGGAACACTGAAGCTTTCTTT,CASTPAGRRNTEAFF
TRBV5-6,NA,NA,TRBJ2-2,TGTGCCAGTAAGGACTTGCGGATAAACACCGGGGAGCTGTTTTTT,CASKDLRINTGELFF
TRBV5-5,TRBD2,NA,TRBJ2-3,TGTGCCAGCAGCTCCACCCGGGGGGAGAGGAGAACAGATACGCAGTATTTT,CASSSTRGERRTDTQYF
TRBV7-3,NA,NA,TRBJ2-1,TGTGCCAGCAGCTTAACCGGGAGTTCCTACAATGAGCAGTTCTTC,CASSLTGSSYNEQFF
TRBV18,NA,NA,TRBJ2-2,TGTGCCAGCTCACCATCAACAGGGTTTCAGGCCGGGGAGCTGTTTTTT,CASSPSTGFQAGELFF
TRBV12-5,NA,NA,TRBJ1-2,TGTGCTAGTGGTGAGGTCAACTTTCGGAATGTCGACTATGGCTACACCTTC,CASGEVNFRNVDYGYTF
TRBV5-6,TRBD1,NA,TRBJ1-1,TGTGCCAGCAGCTTGGCTCACAGGGGGTACACTGAAGCTTTCTTT,CASSLAHRGYTEAFF
TRBV30,NA,NA,TRBJ2-2,TGTGCCTGGAGTGTAAGGAGTACCGGGGAGCTGTTTTTT,CAWSVRSTGELFF
TRBV27,NA,NA,TRBJ1-5,TGTGCCAGCAGTTTTCAGGGTCAGCCCCAGCATTTT,CASSFQGQPQHF
TRBV4-3,NA,few,TRBJ1-2,TGCGCCAGCAGCCAGGCAGGGCCAACTAACTATGGCTACACCTTC,CASSQAGPTNYGYTF
TRBV7-3,TRBD1,NA,TRBJ2-7,TGTGCCAGCAGCCCAACGGGACAGGGTTACTACGAGCAGTACTTC,CASSPTGQGYYEQYF
TRBV7-9,NA,NA,TRBJ1-1,TGTGCCAGCAGCCGACTCAATAGGATGAACACTGAAGCTTTCTTT,CASSRLNRMNTEAFF
TRBV19,NA,once,TRBJ2-2,TGTGCCAGTAATACAGAAATATCGGGGGAGCTGTTTTTT,CASNTEISGELFF
TRBV5-1,NA,NA,TRBJ1-2,TGCGCCAGCAGCTTGACAGGCGGGGGCCGTCAATATGGCTACACCTTC,CASSLTGGGRQYGYTF
TRBV7-3,TRBD2,once,TRBJ2-2,TGTGCCAGCAGCTTAGGGCTAGCGGGATTGGTAAACACCGGGGAGCTGTTTTTT,CASSLGLAGLVNTGELFF
TRBV11-3,TRBD1,NA,TRBJ2-7,TGTGCCAGCAGCAGGGGGACAGGGGATAGCGAGCAGTACTTC,CASSRGTGDSEQYF
TRBV7-9,NA,once,TRBJ1-1,TGTGCCAGCAGCTTAGCCGGACAGAGGAACACTGAAGCTTTCTTT,CASSLAGQRNTEAFF
TRBV30,NA,NA,TRBJ1-5,TGTGCCTGGAGTGTACTGGGGGCAGGGAGCAATCAGCCCCAGCATTTT,CAWSVLGAGSNQPQHF
TRBV10-3,TRBD1,NA,TRBJ2-1,TGTGCCACCGGGACAGGGGGCGCCAATGAGCAGTTCTTC,CATGTGGANEQFF
TRBV27,NA,NA,TRBJ1-1,TGTGCCACGCGTCTCGGGGTGAACACTGAAGCTTTCTTT,CATRLGVNTEAFF
TRBV7-8,NA,NA,TRBJ1-2,TGTGCCAGCAGCTTAGGCGGCAGGGTATCGGGTGGCTACACCTTC,CASSLGGRVSGGYTF
TRBV11-1,TRBD1,NA,TRBJ1-3,TGTGCCAGCAGCTCAGGGGGCACAAGCTCTGGAAACACCATATATTTT,CASSSGGTSSGNTIYF
TRBV10-3,NA,NA,TRBJ1-5,TGTGCCATCAGCACCGGGACATCTTCTGGCAATCAGCCCCAGCATTTT,CAISTGTSSGNQPQHF
TRBV4-3,NA,few,TRBJ2-5,TGCGCCAGCAGCCCCAACACCGGGTGGGGCGAGACCCAGTACTTC,CASSPNTGWGETQYF
TRBV25-1,NA,few,TRBJ2-1,TGTGCCAGCACTTCCGTGGGGCCCACTAGGGACTATGAGCAGTTCTTC,CASTSVGPTRDYEQFF
TRBV19,TRBD1,NA,TRBJ2-6,TGTGCCAGTAGTACCCCGATGACAGGGACTGGGGCCAACGTCCTGACTTTC,CASSTPMTGTGANVLTF
TRBV29-1,TRBD1,few,TRBJ1-4,TGCAGCGCTGCGGAGGGGGCAGAAAAACTGTTTTTT,CSAAEGAEKLFF
TRBV19,NA,NA,TRBJ1-1,TGTGCCAGTATGGCGGGATCAATTACTGAAGCTTTCTTT,CASMAGSITEAFF
TRBV30,NA,once,TRBJ2-1,TGTGCCTGGGCCACTGCCGGCTCCTACAATGAGCAGTTCTTC,CAWATAGSYNEQFF
TRBV29-1,TRBD2,NA,TRBJ2-1,TGCAGCGTACTAGCGACCTACAATGAGCAGTTCTTC,CSVLATYNEQFF
TRBV19,NA,NA,TRBJ1-3,TGTGCCAGTAGTCTATCAGGGCTGGGAAACACCATATATTTT,CASSLSGLGNTIYF
TRBV7-8,TRBD1,once,TRBJ1-5,TGTGCCAGCAGCTTAGTTCCAGGGGGAGTAAGTCAGCCCCAGCATTTT,CASSLVPGGVSQPQHF
TRBV7-8,TRBD1,NA,TRBJ2-1,TGTGCCAGCAGAAAGACAGGGGATTCTCTCAATGAGCAGTTCTTC,CASRKTGDSLNEQFF